The clone carrying this TCR beta chain has a handful of counts. RNA transcripts were the template for amplifying TCR beta CDR3 regions. HTBI primers were used for first-round RT-PCR of the TCR CDR3. MiXCR, applied by TCRdb to the multiplex PCR reads, yields one record per CDR3 protein. The sample holds more than 550,000 distinct CDR3 sequences, roughly 17% seen once. The data derive from a study of T cells in Graves' hyperthyroidism and ophthalmopathy. This CDR3 is built from 17 residues. With 0 bases clipped from V and 6 bases from J, the junction kept 14 bases outside the gene matches. CDR1 and CDR2 (germline): SGHDN, FVKESK. A lack of ophthalmopathy progression within 18 months defined stable Graves' hyperthyroidism. Patients having uncontrolled infection, another autoimmune disease, pregnancy or lactation were not included. Diagnosing involved the use of clinical symptoms, serum thyroxine and TRAb, thyroid ultrasound and orbital computed tomography.

Sequenced: blood. This receptor was taken from a man aged 50 to 59 with Graves' hyperthyroidism. The chain carries TRBV14 and TRBJ2-7, with 7 bases identical to TRBD2. This chain's CDR3 is CASSQEAGPGFLVEQYF. As DNA, the CDR3 is TGTGCCAGCAGCCAAGAAGCGGGACCAGGGTTCTTGGTCGAGCAGTACTTC.